Presented here are 30 T cell receptor beta chains from one specimen sequenced in a study of OX40 agonist ivuxolimab in advanced cancers. Library generation was performed with the immunoSEQ multiplex PCR assay. TCRdb took over this immuneACCESS table, retaining in-frame rearrangements with V and J assigned. Such tables are incomplete; in checked studies, under half of the missing clones stem from an unresolved V gene, and the remainder is unexplained. The sample contains about 80,000 clones, 80% to 90% of them found a single time. The ten largest clones represent roughly 0.3% of the sample. The source was CD4+ or CD8+ T cells sorted from blood, collected in a trial of the OX40 agonist ivuxolimab. All receptors come from an adult with an advanced solid tumor such as melanoma, head and neck, liver or kidney cancer.

The V and J genes are TRBV11-3 and TRBJ2-7, with a possible D match to TRBD2 (5 bases). The CDR3 runs 14 residues. Germline V gene lookup returns CDR1 SGHNT and CDR2 YENEEA. Between the trimmed V and J ends, which lost 2 bases and 4 bases, there was a span of 12 bases. CDR3 loop: CASSLTTGRYEQYF. Here the CDR3 DNA reads TGTGCCAGCAGCTTAACAACGGGGAGATACGAGCAGTACTTC.

The genes are TRBV7-9 and TRBJ2-7; D uncertain. The CDR3 length is 12 residues. Trimming left V 3 bases short and J 4 bases short, with 7 bases between. Germline values: CDR1 SEHNR, CDR2 FQNEAQ (reference sequence). In DNA, the CDR3 is TGTGCCAGCAGCTTCGTGAGATACGAGCAGTACTTC. Its protein is CASSFVRYEQYF.

The rearrangement joins TRBV7-3 to TRBJ2-3; 7 nucleotides agree with TRBD2. The CDR3 is 14 amino acids. The germline gives CDR1 SGHTA, CDR2 FQGTGA. Trimming took 4 bases from V and 5 from J; bases not matched to a gene: 6. As DNA, the CDR3 is TGTGCCAGCAGCTCGACTAGCTATAAAGATACGCAGTATTTT. Translation gives CASSSTSYKDTQYF.

This clone was observed a few times. This chain joins TRBV6-5 and TRBJ1-2; 9 bases agree with TRBD1. The length of the CDR3 is 15 residues. Germline trimming cut 5 bases from V and 1 base from J; bases unmatched to any gene: 5. Germline lookup yields CDR1 MNHEY and CDR2 SVGAGI. CDR3 coding DNA: TGTGCCAGCAGTACGCCGGGACAGGGTAACTATGGCTACACCTTC. This translates into CASSTPGQGNYGYTF.

V and J are TRBV18 and TRBJ1-1, with D unclear. Germline assignment: CDR1 KGHSH and CDR2 LQKENI. CDR3 length: 14 amino acids. V lost 6 bases and J lost 5, with 16 bases in between. The CDR3 spells CASSTRTGDTEAFF. DNA of the CDR3: TGTGCCAGCTCGACCCGGACGGGCGATACTGAAGCTTTCTTT.

The gene calls are TRBV6-6 and TRBJ2-7, with TRBD2 matching over 7 bases. This CDR3 contains 13 residues. With V trimmed by 6 bases and J by 6 bases, 8 bases remained unmatched. Germline lookup yields CDR1 MNHNY and CDR2 SVGAGI (reference sequence). The CDR3 region is CASRQDSGFEQYV. In DNA form, the CDR3 reads TGTGCCAGCAGACAGGATAGCGGGTTCGAGCAGTACGTC.

The genes are TRBV18 and TRBJ1-3; D unresolved. Germline V gene lookup returns CDR1 KGHSH and CDR2 LQKENI. Trimming shortened V by 1 base and J by 0 bases, and 10 bases separated the two germline ends. The CDR3 has 16 residues. CDR3 bases: TGTGCCAGCTCACCACAGGGTTCTAGCTCTGGAAACACCATATATTTT. Its translation: CASSPQGSSSGNTIYF.

V is TRBV20-1 and J is TRBJ2-7, with D tentatively TRBD1 (5 bases). The CDR3 length is 11 residues. The ends were cut back, 6 bases at V and 7 bases at J, with 13 bases in the middle. Per the germline V gene, CDR1 is DFQATT and CDR2 is SNEGSKA (reference sequence). The CDR3 sequence: CSAATVVEQYV. CDR3 nucleotide sequence: TGCAGTGCGGCGACAGTGGTGGAGCAGTACGTC.

The CDR3 DNA reads TGTGCCAGCAGCAGAGGACGGGGGATTAATTCACCCCTCCACTTT. It is translated as CASSRGRGINSPLHF. J is TRBJ1-6 and V is TRBV7-3, with D possibly matching TRBD1 (5 bases). Deletions cut 5 bases from V and 6 bases from J, with 14 bases between. CDR3 length: 15 residues. Germline CDR1 SGHTA, CDR2 FQGTGA.

The DNA of the CDR3 is TGTGCCAGTAGTATTTGGCGGGACCCTGGAAACACCATATATTTT. Translated: CASSIWRDPGNTIYF. This chain links TRBV19 with TRBJ1-3; maybe TRBD1 (5 bases). The germline V gene encodes CDR1 LNHDA and CDR2 SQIVND (reference sequence). The CDR3 has 15 residues. V lost 3 bases to trimming and J lost 2 bases, with 11 bases between them.

The sample holds one count of this clone. This chain joins TRBV28 and TRBJ2-3, with D uncertain. Germline CDR1 is MDHEN and CDR2 is SYDVKM. V was clipped by 4 bases and J by 2 bases, with 10 bases between them. The CDR3 totals 14 residues. The CDR3 loop is CASSSRADTDTQYF. The CDR3 DNA is TGTGCCAGCAGTTCCCGGGCGGACACAGATACGCAGTATTTT.

The chain recombines TRBV2 with TRBJ1-2, with D perhaps matching TRBD1 (5 bases). With 6 bases removed from V and 8 bases from J, the gap between germline ends came to 16 bases. CDR1 is SNHLY, CDR2 FYNNEI, per germline. CDR3 size: 13 residues. CDR3 loop: CASRDTGPGGYTF. CDR3 coding DNA: TGTGCCAGCAGAGATACAGGACCTGGGGGCTACACCTTC. The whole variable domain, filled in from reference TRBV2 and TRBJ1-2, reads EPEVTQTPSHQVTQMGQEVILRCVPISNHLYFYWYRQILGQKVEFLVSFYNNEISEKSEIFDDQFSVERPDGSNFTLKIRSTKLEDSAMYFCASRDTGPGGYTFGSGTRLTVV.

This clone was found a few times. The chain has TRBV28 and TRBJ1-4; D gene ambiguous. V lost 5 bases and J 7 bases, leaving 8 bases between the germline ends. Germline V gene sequence: CDR1 MDHEN, CDR2 SYDVKM. There are 12 residues in the CDR3. In DNA, the CDR3 is TGTGCCAGCAGTCCGCCGGGTGAAAAACTGTTTTTT. Translated, it gives CASSPPGEKLFF.

The chain links TRBV7-2 to TRBJ1-2; D gene uncertain. From germline, CDR1 is SGHTA and CDR2 FQGNSA. V lost 5 bases and J lost 4, with 11 bases in between. The CDR3 has 13 amino acids. Here the CDR3 reads CASSRSMGYGYTF. Written as DNA, the CDR3 is TGTGCCAGCAGCCGCAGTATGGGCTATGGCTACACCTTC.

The chain is built from TRBV10-1 and TRBJ1-1; tentatively, D is TRBD1 (5 bases). The CDR3 spans 13 residues. Trimming took off 7 bases at V and 6 bases at J, with 15 bases between the two ends. Germline V gene lookup returns CDR1 WNHNN and CDR2 SYGVQD (reference sequence). CDR3 protein: CASTPKGPAEAFF. CDR3 DNA: TGCGCCAGCACGCCGAAGGGGCCAGCTGAAGCTTTCTTT.

The rearrangement uses TRBV11-2 and TRBJ2-5; 15 bases are a match to TRBD2. From germline, CDR1 is SGHAT and CDR2 FQNNGV. V was clipped by 5 bases and J by 2 bases; unmatched bases: 12. This CDR3 is 19 amino acids long. The CDR3 DNA sequence: TGTGCCAGCAGCAGTGGGACTAGCGGGGGGTTGGGGTGGCAAGAGACCCAGTACTTC. As protein: CASSSGTSGGLGWQETQYF.

This chain connects TRBV5-1 to TRBJ1-3, with 8 bases fitting TRBD1. J was trimmed by 4 bases and V by 3 bases; bases with no gene match: 9. The length of the CDR3 is 16 residues. Germline V lookup: CDR1 SGHRS, CDR2 YFSETQ. The CDR3 loop reads CASSSTTGVTGNTIYF. CDR3 coding DNA: TGCGCCAGCAGCTCGACGACAGGGGTCACAGGAAACACCATATATTTT.

The J gene is TRBJ1-2, the V gene TRBV19; 9 positions agree with TRBD1. Unmatched junction bases numbered 15, after V lost 9 bases and J lost 7 bases. Germline CDR1 is LNHDA and CDR2 is SQIVND (reference sequence). This CDR3 is built from 15 residues. CDR3 loop: CASEIRHRDRAGYTF. As DNA, the CDR3 is TGTGCCAGCGAAATACGTCACCGGGACAGGGCTGGCTACACCTTC.

This clone was detected once. This sequence joins TRBV20-1 and TRBJ1-1; 7 bases are a match to TRBD1. CDR3 length: 11 amino acids. After removal of 6 bases from V and 9 bases from J, the junction contained 7 bases not matched to a gene. Germline V gene data show CDR1 as DFQATT and CDR2 as SNEGSKA (reference sequence). DNA for the CDR3: TGCAGTGCAAAGGACAGGACCAAAGCTTTCTTT. Its translation: CSAKDRTKAFF.

The gene calls are TRBV28 and TRBJ1-5, with no clear D. Per germline, CDR1 MDHEN and CDR2 SYDVKM. The ends were cut back, 8 bases at V and 2 bases at J, with 7 bases in the middle. The CDR3 extends over 12 amino acids. The chain's CDR3 is CASSQGNQPQHF. CDR3 coding DNA: TGTGCCAGCTCCCAGGGCAATCAGCCCCAGCATTTT.

The rearrangement links TRBV7-9 to TRBJ1-1; 8 nucleotides align to TRBD1. Germline V gene data show CDR1 as SEHNR and CDR2 as FQNEAQ (reference sequence). The CDR3 consists of 13 residues. Germline trimming cut 10 bases from V and 1 base from J; bases unmatched to any gene: 5. The CDR3 DNA reads TGTGCCACCCGGACAGGGTCGAACACTGAAGCTTTCTTT. Translating gives CATRTGSNTEAFF.

This clone was detected once. The gene calls are TRBV28 and TRBJ1-2; unclear D gene. The V gene lost 5 bases and the J gene lost 8 bases, with 12 bases spanning the gap. Germline CDR1 MDHEN, CDR2 SYDVKM. There are 12 residues in the CDR3. The CDR3 sequence: CASSVSTGGYTF. DNA for the CDR3: TGTGCCAGCAGTGTCTCTACGGGCGGCTACACCTTC.

The J gene is TRBJ1-3, the V gene TRBV15; weak D call: TRBD1 (5 bases). Trimming shortened V by 6 bases and J by 4 bases, and 10 bases separated the two germline ends. CDR3 size: 13 residues. Germline CDR1 LNHNV, CDR2 YYDKDF (reference sequence). The CDR3 spells CATSGGLGNTIYF. The CDR3, as DNA: TGTGCCACCAGTGGGGGGTTGGGAAACACCATATATTTT.

This chain links TRBV2 with TRBJ1-2; 12 nucleotides align to TRBD1. Germline V lookup: CDR1 SNHLY, CDR2 FYNNEI. The CDR3 consists of 17 residues. J lost 5 bases, V lost 5 bases, and 12 bases had no gene match. The CDR3 bases are TGTGCCAGCAGTCCCCTCAGGGGACAGGGGGCGCGGTATGGCTACACCTTC. It specifies CASSPLRGQGARYGYTF.

The rearrangement links TRBV18 to TRBJ2-5; TRBD1 might be the D (6 bases). Trimming removed 2 bases at V and 1 base at J, with 17 bases between. Germline V lookup: CDR1 KGHSH, CDR2 LQKENI. The CDR3 spans 17 residues. This CDR3 is CASSPFLISGVQETQYF. In DNA, the CDR3 is TGTGCCAGCTCACCATTTCTGATTTCAGGGGTCCAAGAGACCCAGTACTTC.

For the CDR3, the DNA is TGCGCCAGCAGTATTACGACAGGGGTGGGTGAAGCTTTCTTT. This codes for CASSITTGVGEAFF. This chain uses TRBV4-1 with TRBJ1-1; TRBD1 aligns across 8 bases. The J segment lost 7 bases and the V segment lost 6 bases, leaving 10 bases of the junction unmatched. The CDR3 covers 14 residues. Looked up from germline, CDR1 is MGHRA and CDR2 is YSYEKL.

The V and J genes are TRBV2 and TRBJ2-7, with D unclear. V was trimmed by 7 bases and J by 1 base, leaving 8 bases between them. This CDR3 spans 12 amino acids. Per germline, CDR1 SNHLY and CDR2 FYNNEI. CDR3 region: CASNEQSYEQYV. The CDR3 DNA reads as TGTGCCAGCAACGAGCAGTCCTACGAGCAGTACGTC.

The V gene is TRBV4-2, the J gene TRBJ2-3; 8 bases are a match to TRBD2. The CDR3 runs 18 residues. The germline CDR1 and CDR2 sequences are LGHNA and YNFKEQ. V shed 1 base and J 0 bases; nucleotides not matched to a gene: 9. The CDR3 region has the DNA TGTGCCAGCAGCCAAGTGGGGGGACTAGACACTAGCACAGATACGCAGTATTTT. It yields the protein CASSQVGGLDTSTDTQYF.

This clone was picked up one time. The genes are TRBV11-2 and TRBJ2-7, with no clear D. Trimming took 2 bases from V and 2 from J, leaving 10 bases between them. The CDR3 spans 14 residues. Germline V gives CDR1 SGHAT, CDR2 FQNNGV. In nucleotides, the CDR3 is TGTGCCAGCAGCTTAACCCAGCTCACCTACGAGCAGTACTTC. This translates into CASSLTQLTYEQYF.

This rearrangement joins TRBV28 to TRBJ1-1; D unresolved. Germline assignment: CDR1 MDHEN and CDR2 SYDVKM. The ends were cut back, 5 bases at V and 5 bases at J, with 15 bases in the middle. The CDR3 consists of 14 residues. For the CDR3, the DNA is TGTGCCAGCAGTCCCGCTGGGGTGTGGACTGAAGCTTTCTTT. This gives the protein CASSPAGVWTEAFF.